This T cell receptor (beta chain) appears in the sequencing data of a study of blood T cell repertoires in COVID-19. Across the study: Sites in the United States, Italy and Spain provided acute and convalescent COVID-19 samples.

Measured with immunoSEQ multiplex PCR; TCRdb has only the in-frame clones, and not every one. The table includes tens of thousands of clones, 79% detected once. CDR1 is SNHLY, CDR2 FYNNEI, per germline. The CDR3 contains 14 residues. Trimming removed 4 bases from V and 3 bases from J, with 13 bases in between. The gene calls are TRBV2 and TRBJ2-7, with a possible D match to TRBD2 (5 bases). Specimen: peripheral blood. This sequence was found in a human donor in a cohort sampled during active COVID-19. CDR3 amino acids: CASSAGNFNYEQYF. DNA of the CDR3: TGTGCCAGCAGTGCGGGGAATTTTAACTACGAGCAGTACTTC.